Sequencing of this T cell receptor beta chain was carried out in a study of blood T cell repertoires in COVID-19. Patients in Seattle were enrolled during active infection, then followed longitudinally. Measured with immunoSEQ multiplex PCR; TCRdb has only the in-frame clones, and not every one. The table lists 150,000 or so clones, 85% to 95% of them singletons, with 2% in the top ten. Unmatched junction bases numbered 16, after V lost 7 bases and J lost 5 bases. CDR1 MDHEN and CDR2 SYDVKM come from the germline V gene. This CDR3 is 17 amino acids long. The sequencing input was peripheral blood. The chain links TRBV28 to TRBJ2-5; 10 bases fit TRBD2. The receptor's source is a woman aged 60-70 years with COVID-19, enrolled during active disease. The CDR3 DNA reads TGTGCCAGCAAAGAGAGCGGGGGGGCCGCTTTTTGGGAGACCCAGTACTTC. Translating gives CASKESGGAAFWETQYF.